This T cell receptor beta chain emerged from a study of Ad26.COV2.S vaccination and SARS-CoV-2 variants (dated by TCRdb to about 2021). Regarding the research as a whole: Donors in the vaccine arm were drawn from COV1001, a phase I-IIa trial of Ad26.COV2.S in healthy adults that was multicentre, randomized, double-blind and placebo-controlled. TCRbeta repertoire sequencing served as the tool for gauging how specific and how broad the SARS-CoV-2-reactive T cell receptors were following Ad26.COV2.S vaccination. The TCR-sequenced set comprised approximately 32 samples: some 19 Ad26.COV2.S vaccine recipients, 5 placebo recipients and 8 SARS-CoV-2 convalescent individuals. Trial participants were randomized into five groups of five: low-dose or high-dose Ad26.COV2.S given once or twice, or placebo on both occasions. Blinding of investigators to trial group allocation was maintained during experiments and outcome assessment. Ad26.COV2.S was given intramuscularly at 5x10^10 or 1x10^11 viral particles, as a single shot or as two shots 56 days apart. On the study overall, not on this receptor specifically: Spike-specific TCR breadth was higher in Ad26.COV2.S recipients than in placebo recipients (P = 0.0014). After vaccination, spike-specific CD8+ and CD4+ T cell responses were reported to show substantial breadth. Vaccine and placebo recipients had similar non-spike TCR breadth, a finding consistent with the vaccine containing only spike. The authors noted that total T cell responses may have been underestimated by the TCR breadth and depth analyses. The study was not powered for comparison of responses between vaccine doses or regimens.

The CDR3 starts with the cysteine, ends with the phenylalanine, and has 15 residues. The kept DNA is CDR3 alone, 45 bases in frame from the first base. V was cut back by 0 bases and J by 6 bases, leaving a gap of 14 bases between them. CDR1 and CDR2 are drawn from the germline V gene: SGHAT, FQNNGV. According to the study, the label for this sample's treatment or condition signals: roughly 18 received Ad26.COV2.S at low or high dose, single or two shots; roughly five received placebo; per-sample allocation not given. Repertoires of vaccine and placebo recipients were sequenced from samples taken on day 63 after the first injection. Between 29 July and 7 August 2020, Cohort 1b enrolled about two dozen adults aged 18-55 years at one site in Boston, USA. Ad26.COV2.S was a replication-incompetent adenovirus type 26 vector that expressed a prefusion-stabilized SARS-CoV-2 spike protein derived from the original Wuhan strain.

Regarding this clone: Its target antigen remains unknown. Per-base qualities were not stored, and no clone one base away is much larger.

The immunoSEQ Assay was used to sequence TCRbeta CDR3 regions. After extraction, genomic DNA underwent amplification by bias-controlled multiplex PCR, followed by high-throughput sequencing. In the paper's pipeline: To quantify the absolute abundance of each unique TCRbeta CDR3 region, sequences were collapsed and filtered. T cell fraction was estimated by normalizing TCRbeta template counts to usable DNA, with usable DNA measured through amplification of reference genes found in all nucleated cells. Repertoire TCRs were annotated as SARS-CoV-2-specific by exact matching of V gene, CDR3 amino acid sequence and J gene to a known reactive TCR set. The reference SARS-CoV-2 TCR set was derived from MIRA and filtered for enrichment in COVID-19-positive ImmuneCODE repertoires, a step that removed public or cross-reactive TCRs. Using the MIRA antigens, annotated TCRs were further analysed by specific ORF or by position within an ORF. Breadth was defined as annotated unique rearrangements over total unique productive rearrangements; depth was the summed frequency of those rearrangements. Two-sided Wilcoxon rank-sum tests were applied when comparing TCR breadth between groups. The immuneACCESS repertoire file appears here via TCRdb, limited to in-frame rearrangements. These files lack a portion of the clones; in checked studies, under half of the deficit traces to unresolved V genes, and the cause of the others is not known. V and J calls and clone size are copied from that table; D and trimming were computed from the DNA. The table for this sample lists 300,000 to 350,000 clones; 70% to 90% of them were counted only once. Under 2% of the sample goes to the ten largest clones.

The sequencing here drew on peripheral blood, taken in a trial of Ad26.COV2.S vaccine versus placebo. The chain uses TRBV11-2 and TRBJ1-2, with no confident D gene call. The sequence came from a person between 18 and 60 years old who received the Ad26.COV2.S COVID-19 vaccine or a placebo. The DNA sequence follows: TGTGCCAGCAGCTTAGATCTAAGGTGGATGGATGGCTACACCTTC. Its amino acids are CASSLDLRWMDGYTF. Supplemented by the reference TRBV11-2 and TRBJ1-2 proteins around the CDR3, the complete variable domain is EAGVAQSPRYKIIEKRQSVAFWCNPISGHATLYWYQQILGQGPKLLIQFQNNGVVDDSQLPKDRFSAERLKGVDSTLKIQPAKLEDSAVYLCASSLDLRWMDGYTFGSGTRLTVV.